The 2 T cell receptor beta chains presented below share a single source sample, sequenced in a study of T cell responses to AZD1222 COVID-19 vaccine (dated by TCRdb to about 2021). Library construction relied on the immunoSEQ multiplex PCR assay. This is the immuneACCESS table as TCRdb keeps it, with only in-frame sequences that have V and J called. A part of the clones is gone; compared with another copy, unresolved V genes explain less than half, and the rest is unexplained. The sample table shows 40,000 to 55,000 clones, and approximately 90% are seen once. Around 1.1% of the sample is in the top ten clones. Taken with the paper, the label for time point translates to: about 28 days (+/-7) after the second vaccine dose. The specimen comprised peripheral blood, sampled 28 days after the second AZD1222 dose. All receptors derive from an adult who received the AZD1222 COVID-19 vaccine.

The J gene is TRBJ2-2, the V gene TRBV27; perhaps TRBD2 as D (5 bases). Germline loops: CDR1 MNHEY, CDR2 SMNVEV (reference sequence). The CDR3 has 16 residues. V dropped 4 bases and J dropped 0 bases, with 12 bases sitting between them. DNA for the CDR3: TGTGCCAGCAGTTCAATAGGACTGACGAACACCGGGGAGCTGTTTTTT. It yields the protein CASSSIGLTNTGELFF.

The rearrangement links TRBV9 to TRBJ2-1, with 10 bases that match TRBD2. CDR3 length: 17 amino acids. The junction had 13 bases not matched to a gene; V was cut back by 0 bases and J by 10 bases. The germline CDR1 and CDR2 sequences are SGDLS and YYNGEE. The CDR3 loop is CASSVELAGAGLQEQFF. CDR3 coding DNA: TGTGCCAGCAGCGTAGAGCTAGCGGGAGCCGGACTCCAGGAGCAGTTCTTC.